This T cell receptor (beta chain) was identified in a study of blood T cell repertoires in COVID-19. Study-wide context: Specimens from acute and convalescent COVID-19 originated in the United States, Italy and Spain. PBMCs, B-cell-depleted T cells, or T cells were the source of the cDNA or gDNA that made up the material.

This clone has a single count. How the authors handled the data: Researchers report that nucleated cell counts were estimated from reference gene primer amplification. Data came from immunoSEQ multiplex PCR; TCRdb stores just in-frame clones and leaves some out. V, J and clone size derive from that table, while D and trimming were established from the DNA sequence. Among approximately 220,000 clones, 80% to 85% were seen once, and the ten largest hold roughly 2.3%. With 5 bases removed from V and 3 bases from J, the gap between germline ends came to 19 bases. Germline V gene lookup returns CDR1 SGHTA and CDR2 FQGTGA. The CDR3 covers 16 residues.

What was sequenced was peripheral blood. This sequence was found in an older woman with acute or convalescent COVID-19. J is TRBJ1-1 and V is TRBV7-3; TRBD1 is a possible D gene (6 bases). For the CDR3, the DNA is TGTGCCAGCAGCCTTCACCCGGGACATCCATACACTGAAGCTTTCTTT. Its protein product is CASSLHPGHPYTEAFF.